What follows are 13 T cell receptor delta chains derived from one specimen sequenced in a study of γδ T cells in repeated Plasmodium falciparum infection. Gammadelta T cells were flow-sorted from PBMC into Vgamma9/Vdelta2+ and Vdelta2-negative populations for bulk analysis. TCRdb re-analyzed the multiplex PCR reads via CATT. The sample contains 70,000 to 95,000 delta-chain clones, more than 1.4% of which appear only once. What was sequenced was gamma-delta T cells from blood. The receptors were gathered from a pool of human donors (malaria-infected and uninfected, not separated).

This clone was counted a few times. TCRdb attributes to this sequence the protein of a much larger clone, which differs from the DNA translation at residue 13; a read error is likely, and the protein displayed is translated from the DNA. The V call is TRDV2, the J call TRDJ1, with 9 bases fitting TRDD3. Germline CDR1 GEAIGNYY, CDR2 EKD. CDR3 length equals 18 residues. V lost 1 base, J lost 3 bases, and 14 bases stayed unmatched. The CDR3 loop reads CACDTYDWGTYHADKLIF. The CDR3 coding sequence is TGTGCCTGTGACACTTACGACTGGGGGACTTACCACGCCGATAAACTCATCTTT.

This clone was detected a few times. A far larger clone lies a single base away; this is likely a read error. Other DNA sequences from this sample encode an identical CDR3 as well. V and J are TRDV1 and TRDJ1, with 8 bases aligning to TRDD3. From germline, CDR1 is TSWWSYY and CDR2 QGS. The CDR3 has 24 amino acids. CDR3 DNA: TGTGCTCTTGGGAATGTTATGAAAAGCGCAAAACTGCATGGGGGATTCGGTAACACCGATAAACTCATCTTC. This encodes CALGNVMKSAKLHGGFGNTDKLIF.

Many counts were recorded for this clone. TCRdb's protein for this DNA is that of a much larger clone and differs from the translation at residue 12, likely a read error; the protein shown is the DNA translation. This chain links TRDV2 with TRDJ3; 13 bases agree with TRDD3. The ends lost 1 base at V and 3 bases at J; junction bases unmatched: 8. Germline V gives CDR1 GEAIGNYY, CDR2 EKD. The CDR3 is 20 residues long. The CDR3 sequence: CACDTFNWGIRNWDTRQMFF. The CDR3 nucleotides are TGTGCCTGTGACACTTTCAACTGGGGGATACGCAACTGGGACACCCGACAGATGTTTTTC.

This clone occurred many times. Other DNA sequences in the same sample also yield this CDR3. The genes are TRDV1 and TRDJ1, with D possibly being TRDD3 (6 bases). Trimming left V 1 base short and J 0 bases short, with 27 bases between. CDR1 is TSWWSYY, CDR2 QGS, per germline. The CDR3 sequence is 21 residues long. The CDR3 DNA follows: TGTGCTCTTGGGGAACCGGTCCTAACACCCCCCTGGGGACCTTACACCGATAAACTCATCTTT. Translation gives CALGEPVLTPPWGPYTDKLIF.

Ten or more counts support this clone. The protein TCRdb lists belongs to a much larger clone and differs from this DNA's translation at residue 18, which points to a read error; the protein shown is made from the DNA. V and J are TRDV2 and TRDJ1, with 12 positions matching TRDD3. In germline, CDR1 is GEAIGNYY, CDR2 EKD. This CDR3 is 19 amino acids long. Here the CDR3 DNA reads TGTGCCTGTGACACCCTCCTACTGGGGGATACCCGCTACACCGATAAACTCACCTTT. Translated, it gives CACDTLLLGDTRYTDKLTF.

On this clone: This DNA's translation differs at residue 5 from TCRdb's protein, which comes from a much larger clone; a read error is likely, and the protein shown is translated from the DNA. The chain couples TRDV1 to TRDJ1; D may be TRDD2 or TRDD3 (5 bases each). Deletions cut 3 bases from V and 5 bases from J, with 16 bases between. The germline V gene encodes CDR1 TSWWSYY and CDR2 QGS. The CDR3 contains 15 residues. CDR3 sequence reads: CALGDPSTTGDKLIF. The CDR3 region has the DNA TGTGCTCTTGGGGACCCTTCTACTACTGGAGATAAACTCATCTTT.

Notes on this clone: TCRdb records a much larger clone's protein for this DNA, with a difference at residue 9 that likely arises from a read error; the protein given is the translation of the DNA. As DNA, the CDR3 is TGTGCTCTTGGGGAATTACTGCCTCCTCAGGCCTACTGGGGATACAAGACAGCACAACTCTTCTTT. Its protein product is CALGELLPPQAYWGYKTAQLFF. The chain employs TRDV1 and TRDJ2, with 8 bases identical to TRDD3. The J gene, left out of TCRdb, was set here by checking the DNA against germline. The CDR3 extends over 22 amino acids. Germline assignment: CDR1 TSWWSYY and CDR2 QGS. The V segment lost 2 bases and the J segment 4 bases; nucleotides outside the gene matches: 24.

This clone is medium-sized in the sample. Other DNA variants within this sample encode the same CDR3. The V and J genes are TRDV1 and TRDJ1; maybe TRDD3 (6 bases). Trimming took 3 bases from V and 4 from J, leaving 15 bases between them. The CDR3 is 15 residues long. The V gene's germline CDR1 is TSWWSYY and CDR2 QGS. The DNA for the CDR3 is TGTGCTCTTGGGGATTTTCGGTGGGGGGGCGATAAACTCATCTTT. It yields the protein CALGDFRWGGDKLIF.

This clone was seen a few times. The chain carries TRDV1 and TRDJ1, with 7 bases aligning to TRDD3. The J gene, absent from TCRdb, was called here by matching the DNA to germline. V shed 2 bases and J 4 bases; nucleotides not matched to a gene: 13. The germline V gene has CDR1 TSWWSYY and CDR2 QGS. This CDR3 is built from 17 residues. The CDR3 DNA reads TGTGCTCTTGGGGAAAAGTTGAGTGGGGGACCCAACGATAAACTCATCTTT. Encoded protein: CALGEKLSGGPNDKLIF.

Details on this clone: The mismatch at residue 9 between this DNA's translation and the TCRdb protein of a much larger clone likely reflects a read error; the protein shown is translated from the DNA. V is TRDV3 and J is TRDJ3; 7 bases are shared with TRDD3. V lost 1 base and J lost 0; bases outside the gene matches: 33. The CDR3 runs 26 residues. CDR1 and CDR2 from the germline V gene are TVYSNPD and GDNSRS (reference sequence). Here the CDR3 DNA reads TGTGCCTTTAATGATCTAACCCTCTTAGAGACTACTGATGTGGGGGACAGCTCCTGGGACACCCGACAGATGTTTTTC. This encodes CAFNDLTLLETTDVGDSSWDTRQMFF.

This clone was observed a few times. A far more abundant clone sits one base away, making this likely a read error. Within the sample, other DNA sequences also encode this same CDR3. CDR3 DNA sequence: TGTGCCTGCGACAAGCTGGGGGACTCACCAACTCTCCAAAGTGACAAACTCATCTTT. This sequence encodes CACDKLGDSPTLQSDKLIF. The genes are TRDV2 and TRDJ1, with TRDD3 identical over 8 bases. The CDR3 consists of 19 residues. CDR1 is GEAIGNYY, CDR2 EKD, per germline.

This clone was detected ten times or more. This chain links TRAV38-2/DV8 with TRDJ1; 7 bases are a match to TRDD3. Because TCRdb records no J gene, it was assigned here through a match of the DNA to germline. Trimming took 0 bases from V and 0 from J; bases not matched to a gene: 29. The CDR3 runs to 24 residues. Per the germline V gene, CDR1 is TSESDYY and CDR2 is QEAYKQQN. The DNA of the CDR3 is TGTGCTTATAGGAGCGCGGTTCTTCCGGCCCGGTGCGACCACTGGGGCTCCTACACCGATAAACTCATCTTT. This encodes CAYRSAVLPARCDHWGSYTDKLIF.

This clone was counted ten times or more. The chain uses TRAV38-2/DV8 and TRDJ3, with TRDD3 identical over 11 bases. Germline V gene sequence: CDR1 TSESDYY, CDR2 QEAYKQQN. The CDR3 is 21 residues long. The CDR3 protein is CAPPTGPSGGYSSWDTRQMFF. The CDR3 DNA is TGTGCCCCTCCGACCGGGCCCTCTGGGGGATACAGCTCCTGGGACACCCGACAGATGTTTTTC.